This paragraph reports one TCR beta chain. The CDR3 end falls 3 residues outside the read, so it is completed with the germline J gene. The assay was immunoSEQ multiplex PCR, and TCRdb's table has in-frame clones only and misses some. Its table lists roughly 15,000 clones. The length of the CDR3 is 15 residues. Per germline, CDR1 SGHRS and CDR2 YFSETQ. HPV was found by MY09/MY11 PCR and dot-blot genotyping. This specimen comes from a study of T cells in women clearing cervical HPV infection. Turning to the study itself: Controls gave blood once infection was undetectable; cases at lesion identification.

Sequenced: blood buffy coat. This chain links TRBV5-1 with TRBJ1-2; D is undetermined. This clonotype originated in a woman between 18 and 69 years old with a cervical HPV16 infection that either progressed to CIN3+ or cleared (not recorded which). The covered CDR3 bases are TGCGCCAGCAGCTTGGACCCTTCTATTTCCTACGAC. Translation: CASSLDPSISYD. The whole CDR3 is CASSLDPSISYDYTF.